This T cell receptor beta chain comes out of a study of shared clonotypes between healthy human individuals (dated by TCRdb to 2018 to 2020). In terms of the full investigation: A couple of women and a few men aged 18 to 49 years were included in the cohort. To increase sequencing depth and limit assay-specific biases, TCR repertoire library preparation and sequencing were carried out by different laboratories using diverse techniques. The study deeply sequenced blood TCR repertoires of about five healthy adults to estimate repertoire size and the extent of clonotype sharing between individuals. For each donor, three plates each were used for CD4 naive and CD4 memory, two plates were used for CD8 naive, and one plate was used for CD8 memory. Leukapheresis yielded between about 0.85 and 10 billion PBMCs per donor.

Turning to this clone: The specificity of this receptor is unknown. No base qualities exist here, and no much larger clone lies one base off it.

General findings and caveats noted by the study authors: Pairwise subsampling led to the expectation that sequencing depth would affect the degree of clonotype sharing among donors. About 4.5% of naive CD4, 3.5% of naive CD8, about 2.4% of memory CD4, and approximately 0.4% of memory CD8 clonotypes were shared across several donors. Naive subsets generally had larger estimated clonotype richness than memory subsets did. Rarefaction of sorted-subset datasets indicated incomplete sequencing despite the large sequencing depth. Because the study included only a small number of donors, the genetic and exposure-history diversity represented was limited. Compared with non-shared clonotypes, clonotypes shared by all four sorted-subset donors had higher generation probabilities. Sampling was restricted to blood, and TCR repertoires in tissue are likely to differ from TCR repertoires in blood.

Looking up the germline V gene yields CDR1 SGHTA and CDR2 FQGNSA. Trimming costs V 7 bases and J 1 base, and their ends lie 16 bases apart. Its CDR3 holds 15 amino acids, cysteine through phenylalanine. The DNA shown is the 45-base CDR3, in frame from base 1. Using the deep immunoSEQ assay, TCR CDR3 regions were amplified from genomic DNA by multiplex PCR. Genomic DNA extracted from each cell subset was distributed evenly over all wells of several immunoSEQ 96-well plates, and each plate served as one replicate. Each replicate PCR for sorted subsets received about 200 ng genomic DNA, equal to about 30,000 T cell genomes. Purified libraries were measured with a Qubit 3.0 fluorometer, size-checked on a Bioanalyzer 2100, and measured again with the KAPA Library Quantification kit. Every immunoSEQ 96-well plate was sequenced on a separate single-read 150-cycle Illumina NextSeq 550 flow cell. In the source study's methods: Because the immunoSEQ output held only junctional sequences and lacked quality scores, the filtering could not match the filtering applied to full-length reads. To assign V/J genes and CDR3, sequences were annotated against IMGT germline references using PyIR, a Python wrapper for IgBLAST v1.9. Reads were filtered out if the reads had weak V/J assignments (E-value above 1e-6), no CDR3, stop codons, out-of-frame junctions, or ambiguous translated residues. V3J clonotypes were defined as sequences sharing an identical inferred V gene, J gene, and CDR3 amino acid sequence. Percentage overlap between repertoires was computed as shared unique clonotypes divided by the size of the smaller repertoire. Repertoire richness was assessed with RTK rarefaction, the Chao1 estimator, and Recon v2.1 estimates of unobserved clonotypes. For all TCRbeta clonotypes obtained by the gDNA method from several donors, generation probabilities were computed with OLGA. What TCRdb holds here is the immuneACCESS table cut down to in-frame rearrangements. Part of the clones is not present; checked against another copy, under half of the missing clones reflect an unresolved V gene, and the others are unexplained. The V and J calls and clone size were taken over from that table, and D and trimming were inferred from the DNA. The sample includes roughly 1,500,000 clones, with about 98% observed a single time. The leading ten clones occupy about 0.42% of the sample.

Donors were healthy HIV-negative adults with no recently reported acute infections or vaccinations. Every donor was a Caucasian adult living in Nashville, Tennessee, USA. CD4+ T cells were enriched through magnetic negative selection, after which naive cells were positively selected on CD45RA and the remaining negative fraction served as the memory subset. Blood was collected by leukapheresis, and PBMCs were isolated by Ficoll-Histopaque density gradient centrifugation and then cryopreserved in liquid nitrogen vapor phase. Purity and quantity of every magnetically sorted T cell population were checked by analytical flow cytometry. Genomic DNA was isolated from each sorted fraction and quantified by UV absorbance on a Nanodrop 2000c.

The chain is made from TRBV7-2 and TRBJ1-1, with the D gene call left open. The receptor's source is a man between 25 and 39 years old in good health. The sample comprised naive CD4+ T cells sorted from blood. The intended sense of this specimen's cell subset or site label: CD45RA+ positively selected. The sequenced DNA: TGTGCCAGCACCCGAAGGTCGTCCCGGAACACTGAAGCTTTCTTT. It codes for CASTRRSSRNTEAFF.